The 21 T cell receptor beta chains below come from one sample, sequenced in a study of blood T cell repertoires in COVID-19. Data came from immunoSEQ multiplex PCR; TCRdb stores just in-frame clones and leaves some out. The data contain 50,000 or so clones, more than 85% of them singletons. The specimen sequenced was peripheral blood. The receptor source for this set is an elderly woman with acute or convalescent COVID-19.

This sequence joins TRBV7-3 and TRBJ1-2; possibly TRBD1 for D (5 bases). Germline CDR1 is SGHTA and CDR2 is FQGTGA. Trimming took 1 base from V and 2 from J, leaving 8 bases between them. There are 14 residues in the CDR3. CDR3 sequence (DNA): TGTGCCAGCAGCTTAAATCCAGGGAACTATGGCTACACCTTC. This codes for CASSLNPGNYGYTF.

The V call is TRBV6-5, the J call TRBJ1-2, with TRBD1 matching over 12 bases. CDR3 length: 14 residues. J gave up 8 bases and V 5 bases, and 6 bases lay outside the gene matches. CDR1 and CDR2 (germline): MNHEY, SVGAGI. The CDR3, as DNA: TGTGCCAGCAGTCTGGGACAGGGGGCGTTAGGCTACACCTTC. Translation: CASSLGQGALGYTF.

CDR3 sequence: CASRLVLGGANVLTF. In nucleotides, the CDR3 is TGTGCCAGCAGATTGGTACTAGGTGGGGCCAACGTCCTGACTTTC. The chain combines TRBV7-2 with TRBJ2-6, with a tentative D call TRBD2 (5 bases). The ends were cut back, 6 bases at V and 3 bases at J, with 12 bases in the middle. Germline loops: CDR1 SGHTA, CDR2 FQGNSA. The CDR3 loop spans 15 amino acids.

CDR3 sequence: CASSSSGGNTGELFF. CDR3 sequence (DNA): TGCGCCAGCAGCTCCTCAGGGGGTAACACCGGGGAGCTGTTTTTT. The J gene is TRBJ2-2, the V gene TRBV5-1, with TRBD1 identical over 7 bases. J gave up 2 bases and V 3 bases, and 4 bases lay outside the gene matches. From germline, CDR1 is SGHRS and CDR2 YFSETQ. CDR3 size: 15 residues.

This clone was observed a single time. CDR3 nucleotide sequence: TGTGCCAGCACTCCGCGGGGGCACACTGAAGCTTTCTTT. Amino acids: CASTPRGHTEAFF. V and J are TRBV2 and TRBJ1-1; tentatively, D is TRBD1 (6 bases). This CDR3 is built from 13 residues. CDR1 SNHLY and CDR2 FYNNEI come from the germline V gene. V dropped 7 bases and J dropped 3 bases, with 12 bases sitting between them.

This rearrangement joins TRBV4-3 to TRBJ2-7, with TRBD2 matching 8 bases. Germline trimming cut 0 bases from V and 4 bases from J; bases unmatched to any gene: 2. The CDR3 has 14 residues. Germline assignment: CDR1 LGHNA and CDR2 YSLEER. CDR3 nucleotides: TGCGCCAGCAGCCAAGATCGGGGGGGGTACGAGCAGTACTTC. Translating it yields CASSQDRGGYEQYF.

The rearrangement joins TRBV7-3 to TRBJ1-1; 9 bases agree with TRBD1. Trimming at V came to 2 bases and at J to 4 bases, leaving 20 bases not matched to a gene. The CDR3 covers 20 residues. Germline V gene sequence: CDR1 SGHTA, CDR2 FQGTGA. The CDR3 DNA reads as TGTGCCAGCAGCTTACTAGCAGTCCGGGACAGGGTTCTGTATGTCACTGAAGCTTTCTTT. Amino acid sequence: CASSLLAVRDRVLYVTEAFF.

The rearrangement links TRBV7-2 to TRBJ1-2, with 12 bases lining up with TRBD1. This CDR3 comprises 16 residues. CDR1 and CDR2 from the germline V gene are SGHTA and FQGNSA. V was clipped by 3 bases and J by 7 bases; unmatched bases: 9. CDR3 coding DNA: TGTGCCAGCAGCTTTGGGGGACAGGGGGCATTAGGTGGCTACACCTTC. Amino acids: CASSFGGQGALGGYTF.

This clone appeared a single time. CDR3: CASSLGGGRAYNEQFF. DNA for the CDR3: TGTGCCAGCAGCTTAGGAGGCGGGAGGGCCTACAATGAGCAGTTCTTC. The chain joins TRBV7-9 to TRBJ2-1; 9 positions agree with TRBD2. Germline V gene data show CDR1 as SEHNR and CDR2 as FQNEAQ (reference sequence). This CDR3 is built from 16 residues. V was pared by 1 base and J by 2 bases, with 3 bases of the junction left unmatched.

The J gene is TRBJ1-1, the V gene TRBV4-3; a weak D match, TRBD1 (6 bases). V shed 2 bases and J shed 4 bases, with 11 bases lying between them. Germline values: CDR1 LGHNA, CDR2 YSLEER. The CDR3 is 14 amino acids. In nucleotides, the CDR3 is TGCGCCAGCAGCCAACCTGGACAGCCCACTGAAGCTTTCTTT. This encodes CASSQPGQPTEAFF.

This rearrangement joins TRBV27 to TRBJ1-5; D might be TRBD1 (6 bases). The ends were cut back, 5 bases at V and 7 bases at J, with 21 bases in the middle. This CDR3 has 16 residues. Germline CDR1 and CDR2: MNHEY and SMNVEV (reference sequence). CDR3 in amino acids: CASSPSTGRGRQPQHF. The CDR3 DNA reads TGTGCCAGCAGTCCCAGTACAGGGCGAGGACGGCAGCCCCAGCATTTT.

This rearrangement joins TRBV7-8 to TRBJ1-1, with D hard to call. Trimming left V 3 bases short and J 4 bases short, with 9 bases between. CDR1 is SGHVS and CDR2 is FQNEAQ in the germline V gene. This CDR3 spans 13 amino acids. CDR3 sequence: CASSFTLGTEAFF. The CDR3 nucleotides read TGTGCCAGCAGCTTTACCCTCGGCACTGAAGCTTTCTTT.

The chain links TRBV7-2 to TRBJ1-5; D uncertain. Looked up from germline, CDR1 is SGHTA and CDR2 is FQGNSA. Deletions cut 1 base from V and 0 bases from J, with 13 bases between. CDR3 length: 17 residues. The CDR3 spells CASSLVGTVNSNQPQHF. CDR3 DNA sequence: TGTGCCAGCAGCTTAGTTGGTACAGTAAATAGCAATCAGCCCCAGCATTTT.

The rearrangement uses TRBV30 and TRBJ1-2; 7 bases agree with TRBD1. CDR1 and CDR2 from the germline V gene are GTSNPN and SVGIG (reference sequence). The V segment lost 4 bases and the J segment 4 bases; nucleotides outside the gene matches: 6. CDR3 length: 13 residues. The CDR3 sequence is CAWKQGPSYGYTF. The CDR3 region has the DNA TGTGCCTGGAAACAGGGGCCCAGCTATGGCTACACCTTC.

This rearrangement joins TRBV14 to TRBJ2-1; 13 bases line up with TRBD2. Trimming removed 3 bases from V and 8 bases from J; junction bases left unmatched: 7. Germline V gives CDR1 SGHDN, CDR2 FVKESK. CDR3 length equals 16 residues. As DNA, the CDR3 is TGTGCCAGCAGCCAGGGACTAGCGGGACGCCGGTATGAGCAGTTCTTC. This encodes CASSQGLAGRRYEQFF. Supplemented by reference TRBV14 and TRBJ2-1, the full variable domain reads EAGVTQFPSHSVIEKGQTVTLRCDPISGHDNLYWYRRVMGKEIKFLLHFVKESKQDESGMPNNRFLAERTGGTYSTLKVQPAELEDSGVYFCASSQGLAGRRYEQFFGPGTRLTVL.

J is TRBJ2-7 and V is TRBV18, with D hard to call. Looked up from germline, CDR1 is KGHSH and CDR2 is LQKENI. There are 13 residues in the CDR3. Trimming removed 2 bases at V and 4 bases at J, with 9 bases between. Here the CDR3 reads CASSPNSIYEQYF. CDR3 nucleotides: TGTGCCAGCTCACCAAACAGTATTTACGAGCAGTACTTC.

DNA of the CDR3: TGTGCCAGCAGCTTAGTTGCGGGAGGCCTCAATGAGCAGTTCTTC. Protein sequence: CASSLVAGGLNEQFF. The chain couples TRBV7-2 to TRBJ2-1; TRBD2 agrees at 8 bases. The V and J ends lost 1 base and 6 bases, in that order; junction bases with no gene match: 5. Looked up from germline, CDR1 is SGHTA and CDR2 is FQGNSA. CDR3 length: 15 residues.

The V call is TRBV2, the J call TRBJ1-3; 7 positions agree with TRBD1. This CDR3 region has 14 residues. J gave up 2 bases and V 6 bases, and 4 bases lay outside the gene matches. CDR1 is SNHLY, CDR2 FYNNEI, per germline. The CDR3 DNA sequence: TGTGCCAGCAGGGGACAGACCACTGGAAACACCATATATTTT. Its translation: CASRGQTTGNTIYF.

The V gene is TRBV7-9, the J gene TRBJ1-1; tentative D call: TRBD1 (6 bases). This CDR3 spans 14 amino acids. Germline CDR1 SEHNR, CDR2 FQNEAQ (reference sequence). V was cut by 5 bases and J by 2 bases, with 12 bases left in between. This chain's CDR3 is CASSGDTPNTEAFF. CDR3 nucleotide sequence: TGTGCCAGCAGCGGGGACACCCCTAACACTGAAGCTTTCTTT.

V and J are TRBV6-2 or TRBV6-3 and TRBJ2-1, with 13 nucleotides matching TRBD2. The CDR3 has 15 residues. From germline, CDR1 is MNHEY and CDR2 SVGEGT. V shed 4 bases and J 9 bases; nucleotides not matched to a gene: 6. The CDR3 DNA reads TGTGCCAGCAGTTGGGGGACTAGCGGGGTTGGTGAGCAGTTCTTC. Amino acid sequence: CASSWGTSGVGEQFF.

The genes are TRBV6-1 and TRBJ1-2; 7 bases fit TRBD1. The V segment lost 4 bases and the J segment 2 bases; nucleotides outside the gene matches: 10. The CDR3 length is 16 residues. From germline, CDR1 is MNHNS and CDR2 SASEGT. The CDR3 protein is CASSVHRGGLNYGYTF. CDR3 nucleotides: TGTGCCAGCAGTGTCCACAGGGGAGGATTGAACTATGGCTACACCTTC.